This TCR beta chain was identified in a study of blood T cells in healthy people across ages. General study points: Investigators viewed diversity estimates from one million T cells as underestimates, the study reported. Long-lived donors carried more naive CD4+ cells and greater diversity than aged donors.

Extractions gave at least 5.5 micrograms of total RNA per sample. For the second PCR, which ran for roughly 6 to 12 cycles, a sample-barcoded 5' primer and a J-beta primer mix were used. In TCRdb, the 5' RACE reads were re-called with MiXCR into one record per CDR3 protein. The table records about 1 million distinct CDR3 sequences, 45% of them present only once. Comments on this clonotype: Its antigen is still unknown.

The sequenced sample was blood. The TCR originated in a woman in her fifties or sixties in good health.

CDR3 nucleotides: TGCAGCGTTGGACAGGGATCAGCTGGAGCTTTCTTT. Its translation: CSVGQGSAGAFF. The chain links TRBV29-1 to TRBJ1-1, with 7 bases fitting TRBD1. The CDR3 runs 12 residues. With V trimmed by 4 bases and J by 10 bases, 9 bases remained unmatched. The germline V gene has CDR1 SQVTM and CDR2 ANQGSEA.